This is a list of T cell receptor beta chains from one sample in a study of cytomegalovirus exposure and HLA in healthy donors. Clones were read by immunoSEQ multiplex PCR, and TCRdb kept only the in-frame ones, dropping some. The sample yields some 150,000 clones, 81% seen once. Sequencing was carried out using PBMCs. The receptor set was obtained from a woman aged 18-29 years in good health and CMV-seropositive. Both conserved end residues are part of each CDR3. A D gene is named only where the DNA matches it firmly. Clone size is given for some rows only: seen once, a few or many times, or a class if the clone is expanded.

18	TRBD2	TRBV5-4	TRBJ2-1	.	TGTGCCAGCAGCGGTGGACTAGCGGGGGGCATCGAATACAATGAGCAGTTCTTC	CASSGGLAGGIEYNEQFF
13	TRBD1	TRBV7-9	TRBJ2-7	.	TGTGCCAGCAGCCCTACAGGGGGCTACGAGCAGTACTTC	CASSPTGGYEQYF
13	.	TRBV7-2	TRBJ1-2	.	TGTGCCAGCAGCTTCAGACAGGCCTATGGCTACACCTTC	CASSFRQAYGYTF
14	TRBD2	TRBV27	TRBJ2-1	.	TGTGCCAGCAGAAAAGCGGGGGGGAAGGGAGAGCAGTTCTTC	CASRKAGGKGEQFF
15	.	TRBV19	TRBJ1-1	.	TGTGCCAGTAACCCCGTCGGGGGTGAAGGCACTGAAGCTTTCTTT	CASNPVGGEGTEAFF
17	TRBD2	TRBV27	TRBJ2-2	.	TGTGCCAGCAGTAGCGGACTAGCGGGGGGGCAAGCCGGGGAGCTGTTTTTT	CASSSGLAGGQAGELFF
15	TRBD2	TRBV9	TRBJ2-3	.	TGTGCCAGCAGCGGGCAACTAGCGGGCACAGATACGCAGTATTTT	CASSGQLAGTDTQYF
14	.	TRBV9	TRBJ2-1	.	TGTGCCAGCAGCGTTTCTTTGACGAACAGTGAGCAGTTCTTC	CASSVSLTNSEQFF
14	TRBD2	TRBV7-2	TRBJ2-1	.	TGTGCCAGCAGCTTAAGGACTAGACCAAATGAGCAGTTCTTC	CASSLRTRPNEQFF
16	.	TRBV7-2	TRBJ1-2	.	TGTGCCAGCAGCTTAGGGGACCTCGCGGGGGACTATGGCTACACCTTC	CASSLGDLAGDYGYTF
15	.	TRBV2	TRBJ2-6	.	TGTGCCAGCAGTGATGAGAGGGTCGGGGCCAACGTCCTGACTTTC	CASSDERVGANVLTF
13	.	TRBV27	TRBJ1-1	.	TGTGCCGCATACGGACAACAGCACACTGAAGCTTTCTTT	CAAYGQQHTEAFF
13	.	TRBV9	TRBJ1-4	.	TGTGCCAGCAGCCCCAGAGGTAATGAAAAACTGTTTTTT	CASSPRGNEKLFF
12	TRBD2	TRBV6-5	TRBJ2-1	.	TGTGCCAGTAAGCGGGGGGACAATGAGCAGTTCTTC	CASKRGDNEQFF
15	.	TRBV4-1	TRBJ2-7	.	TGCGCCAGCAGCACGGCGGCAGCGACGTCGGGCGAGCAGTACTTC	CASSTAAATSGEQYF
18	TRBD2	TRBV7-9	TRBJ2-5	once	TGTGCCAGCACCCGAACGGGGACTAGCGGGGGCCCTCGCGAGACCCAGTACTTC	CASTRTGTSGGPRETQYF
13	.	TRBV19	TRBJ1-1	.	TGTGCCAGTACCCTGACAGGGAACACTGAAGCTTTCTTT	CASTLTGNTEAFF
18	.	TRBV4-1	TRBJ2-6	.	TGCGCCAGCAGCCAAGACGGGACATCTAACTCTGGGGCCAACGTCCTGACTTTC	CASSQDGTSNSGANVLTF
17	TRBD1	TRBV5-5	TRBJ1-1	.	TGTGCCAGCAGCTTGGACAGGGGAATGGGTCTAAGGGGGGAAGCTTTCTTT	CASSLDRGMGLRGEAFF
14	.	TRBV9	TRBJ1-2	.	TGTGCCAGCAGCGTAGTGGCGGGGAACTATGGCTACACCTTC	CASSVVAGNYGYTF
15	.	TRBV7-9	TRBJ2-2	.	TGTGCCAGCAGCTCGGCCGCCAGGATGGGCGGGGAGCTGTTTTTT	CASSSAARMGGELFF
16	TRBD2	TRBV7-9	TRBJ2-2	.	TGTGCCAGCAGCTTAACCGGGGGGGGCAACACCGGGGAGCTGTTTTTT	CASSLTGGGNTGELFF
14	.	TRBV9	TRBJ1-2	.	TGTGCCAGCAGCGTATCATGGACCCCGGACAAGAACACCTTC	CASSVSWTPDKNTF
17	TRBD2	TRBV2	TRBJ2-2	.	TGTGCCAGCAGTCCACGACCGGGACTAGGCGTTGTCGGGGAGCTGTTTTTT	CASSPRPGLGVVGELFF
15	TRBD1	TRBV5-4	TRBJ1-5	once	TGTGCCAGCAGCTTGAGGGGGACAGACCCATCGCCCCAGCATTTT	CASSLRGTDPSPQHF
14	.	TRBV6-6	TRBJ2-3	.	TGTGCCAGCAGCCTCGGGACATACACAGATACGCAGTATTTT	CASSLGTYTDTQYF
20	TRBD2	TRBV19	TRBJ2-6	.	TGTGCCAGTAGTATAGATCAGTTCAGCAGGGAGGGCTCTGGGGCCAACGTCCTGACTTTC	CASSIDQFSREGSGANVLTF
13	.	TRBV7-2	TRBJ1-2	.	TGTGCCAGCAGCTTGGACATGGGCTATGGCTACACCTTC	CASSLDMGYGYTF
17	TRBD2	TRBV9	TRBJ2-1	.	TGTGCCAGCAGCGACCCCGGCGGGATAGCGGGGCACAATGAGCAGTTCTTC	CASSDPGGIAGHNEQFF
16	.	TRBV10-3	TRBJ1-1	.	TGTGCCATCAGTGAGTCGCAGGGAATAGCTAGCACTGAAGCTTTCTTT	CAISESQGIASTEAFF
15	TRBD2	TRBV7-2	TRBJ2-1	few	TGTGCCAGCAGCTTAGAAGGTCTAGCGGACAATGAGCAGTTCTTC	CASSLEGLADNEQFF